The 30 T cell receptor beta chains listed next were all sequenced from one sample in a study of cytomegalovirus exposure and HLA in healthy donors. 60 Vbeta and 13 Jbeta primers were used in PCR. Only in-frame clones appear in the TCRdb table, and some are missing; sequencing was by immunoSEQ multiplex PCR. The sample holds approximately 140,000 clones, 82% seen once. Sequencing was performed on PBMCs. These receptors came from a boy younger than 10 in good health and CMV-seronegative.

This clone was seen a single time. The genes are TRBV13 and TRBJ2-7, with TRBD1 matching over 7 bases. CDR3 length: 18 residues. Germline lookup yields CDR1 PRHDT and CDR2 FYEKMQ (reference sequence). J gave up 6 bases and V 6 bases, and 23 bases lay outside the gene matches. The CDR3 region is CASSFISPGGEEDSEQYF. The CDR3 DNA reads TGTGCCAGCAGTTTTATCTCTCCAGGGGGAGAGGAAGATAGCGAGCAGTACTTC. Using reference TRBV13 and TRBJ2-7 for the parts outside the CDR3, the full variable domain is AAGVIQSPRHLIKEKRETATLKCYPIPRHDTVYWYQQGPGQDPQFLISFYEKMQSDKGSIPDRFSAQQFSDYHSELNMSSLELGDSALYFCASSFISPGGEEDSEQYFGPGTRLTVT.

This clone was observed a few times. This chain connects TRBV18 to TRBJ1-5; 7 bases are shared with TRBD1. The CDR3 length is 13 residues. The trim removed 3 bases at V and 5 bases at J, leaving 1 base unmatched. Germline CDR1 is KGHSH and CDR2 is LQKENI. The CDR3: CASSPRGDQPQHF. In DNA form, the CDR3 reads TGTGCCAGCTCACCCAGGGGGGATCAGCCCCAGCATTTT.

This rearrangement joins TRBV7-9 to TRBJ2-7; D might be TRBD1 (5 bases). Germline lookup yields CDR1 SEHNR and CDR2 FQNEAQ (reference sequence). The CDR3 totals 14 residues. The CDR3, as DNA: TGTGCCAGCAGCCAAACAGGTCTCTCCTACGAGCAGTCCGTC. It translates to CASSQTGLSYEQSV.

The rearrangement joins TRBV19 to TRBJ1-3; TRBD1 is a possible D gene (6 bases). The germline V gene encodes CDR1 LNHDA and CDR2 SQIVND (reference sequence). Trimming removed 4 bases from V and 4 bases from J, with 23 bases in between. The CDR3 is 18 residues long. The CDR3 DNA is TGTGCCAGTAGTACCCCCGGGACATCGTCCCGGCTCGGAAACACCATATATTTT. Its translation is CASSTPGTSSRLGNTIYF.

This clone was counted a single time. This chain connects TRBV6-1 to TRBJ2-4; 9 bases map to TRBD2. Germline CDR1 is MNHNS and CDR2 is SASEGT. Losses at the gene ends were 0 bases for V and 8 bases for J; bases not matched to a gene: 5. The CDR3 spans 15 residues. In DNA form, the CDR3 reads TGTGCCAGCAGTGAAGCAGGGGGCGGGGGGGACATTCAGTACTTC. Translation: CASSEAGGGGDIQYF.

The rearrangement uses TRBV4-1 and TRBJ2-2, with TRBD1 matching 9 bases. The CDR3 totals 15 residues. V was pared by 4 bases and J by 1 base, with 1 base of the junction left unmatched. Germline V CDR1 and CDR2: MGHRA, YSYEKL. Here the CDR3 reads CASSPGQGNTGELFF. The CDR3 DNA follows: TGCGCCAGCAGCCCGGGACAGGGGAACACCGGGGAGCTGTTTTTT.

The V gene is TRBV25-1, the J gene TRBJ1-2, with D possibly being TRBD1 (6 bases). V shed 1 base and J shed 4 bases, with 13 bases lying between them. Germline V CDR1 and CDR2: MGHDK, SYGVNS. This CDR3 is 15 amino acids long. The CDR3 reads CASSEFDRGGYGYTF. CDR3 DNA: TGTGCCAGCAGTGAATTCGACAGAGGGGGCTATGGCTACACCTTC.

The chain combines TRBV20-1 with TRBJ1-2, with 7 bases fitting TRBD1. The J segment lost 13 bases and the V segment lost 2 bases, leaving 4 bases of the junction unmatched. This CDR3 contains 10 residues. Germline CDR1 and CDR2: DFQATT and SNEGSKA (reference sequence). Written as DNA, the CDR3 is TGCAGTGCTAGACAGACAGGGCTCACCTTC. It is translated as CSARQTGLTF.

V gene TRBV6-1 combines with J gene TRBJ2-7; 8 bases match TRBD2. Germline V gene data show CDR1 as MNHNS and CDR2 as SASEGT. The CDR3 runs 14 residues. V was clipped by 1 base and J by 2 bases; unmatched bases: 1. The CDR3 coding sequence is TGTGCCAGCAGTGAAGGAGCGGGGGCCTACGAGCAGTACTTC. This encodes CASSEGAGAYEQYF.

The genes are TRBV5-1 and TRBJ1-2, with 9 bases matching TRBD1. Germline assignment: CDR1 SGHRS and CDR2 YFSETQ. V was clipped by 5 bases and J by 4 bases; unmatched bases: 12. The CDR3 totals 16 residues. The CDR3 protein is CASRGTDRGLFYGYTF. For the CDR3, the DNA is TGCGCCAGCAGAGGCACGGACAGGGGTCTTTTCTATGGCTACACCTTC.

The chain joins TRBV10-1 to TRBJ1-2; 7 nucleotides match TRBD1. The CDR3 is 13 amino acids. The V segment lost 3 bases and the J segment 4 bases; nucleotides outside the gene matches: 2. Per the germline V gene, CDR1 is WNHNN and CDR2 is SYGVQD (reference sequence). The CDR3 protein is CASSEGGSYGYTF. The DNA for the CDR3 is TGCGCCAGCAGTGAAGGGGGCAGCTATGGCTACACCTTC.

Regarding this clone: In the same sample, other DNA sequences code for this CDR3. The chain links TRBV6-1 to TRBJ1-5; TRBD1 agrees at 9 bases. Germline V lookup: CDR1 MNHNS, CDR2 SASEGT. The CDR3 sequence is 16 residues long. Trimming cost V 1 base and J 5 bases; bases outside gene matches: 6. The DNA for the CDR3 is TGTGCCAGCAGTGAAGAGGGACAGGGCTATTATCAGCCCCAGCATTTT. Translated, it gives CASSEEGQGYYQPQHF.

The chain has TRBV27 and TRBJ2-1; D gene uncertain. This CDR3 comprises 11 residues. Germline V gene data show CDR1 as MNHEY and CDR2 as SMNVEV (reference sequence). Trimming left V 5 bases short and J 6 bases short, with 5 bases between. CDR3 sequence (DNA): TGTGCCAGCAGTAGCTTCAATGAGCAGTTCTTC. This sequence encodes CASSSFNEQFF.

This chain links TRBV2 with TRBJ1-1, with 11 bases aligning to TRBD1. V shed 6 bases and J 5 bases; nucleotides not matched to a gene: 5. The CDR3 is 14 amino acids. Germline CDR1 is SNHLY and CDR2 is FYNNEI. In nucleotides, the CDR3 is TGTGCCAGCAGCGGACAGGGGGCGTATACTGAAGCTTTCTTT. Translating it yields CASSGQGAYTEAFF.

The chain combines TRBV7-9 with TRBJ2-2; tentative D call: TRBD2 (5 bases). CDR1 is SEHNR, CDR2 FQNEAQ, per germline (reference sequence). Trimming stripped 4 bases from V and 6 bases from J, with 12 bases between. The CDR3 loop spans 14 amino acids. As DNA, the CDR3 is TGTGCCAGCAGCTCCGAGGTGGACTCCGGGGAGCTGTTTTTT. Translating it yields CASSSEVDSGELFF. Complete variable domain (other parts from reference TRBV7-9 and TRBJ2-2): DTGVSQNPRHKITKRGQNVTFRCDPISEHNRLYWYRQTLGQGPEFLTYFQNEAQLEKSRLLSDRFSAERPKGSFSTLEIQRTEQGDSAMYLCASSSEVDSGELFFGEGSRLTVL.

The genes are TRBV9 and TRBJ1-4; 8 bases are a match to TRBD1. J lost 6 bases, V lost 1 base, and 2 bases had no gene match. This CDR3 contains 14 residues. Germline V gene data show CDR1 as SGDLS and CDR2 as YYNGEE. CDR3 region: CASSVQGAYEKLFF. CDR3 bases: TGTGCCAGCAGCGTACAGGGGGCATATGAAAAACTGTTTTTT.

The chain combines TRBV5-1 with TRBJ2-5; 7 bases are shared with TRBD2. The V gene end was trimmed by 3 bases and the J gene end by 7 bases; junction bases not matched to a gene: 0. Germline CDR1 and CDR2: SGHRS and YFSETQ. The CDR3 consists of 11 residues. The CDR3 DNA reads as TGCGCCAGCAGCTCGGGGGGGACCCAGTACTTC. As protein: CASSSGGTQYF.

The CDR3 here is CASSLGGLPEETQYF. CDR3 DNA sequence: TGTGCCAGCAGCTTAGGGGGACTGCCCGAAGAGACCCAGTACTTC. This chain links TRBV7-9 with TRBJ2-5, with D possibly TRBD2 on 6 matching bases. Trimming took 1 base from V and 3 from J, leaving 12 bases between them. This CDR3 is 15 amino acids long. Germline CDR1 and CDR2: SEHNR and FQNEAQ (reference sequence).

The chain recombines TRBV10-2 with TRBJ2-7, with a tentative D call TRBD2 (5 bases). The CDR3 has 15 amino acids. Germline values: CDR1 WSHSY, CDR2 SAAADI. V lost 4 bases and J 1 base, leaving 14 bases between the germline ends. The CDR3 region has the DNA TGCGCCAGCAGTGCCAGTGTAGCGCGATCCTACGAGCAGTACTTC. Translating gives CASSASVARSYEQYF.

The CDR3: CASSNDRGGEETQYF. In nucleotides, the CDR3 is TGTGCCAGTAGTAACGACAGGGGAGGGGAGGAGACCCAGTACTTC. The chain recombines TRBV19 with TRBJ2-5, with D possibly being TRBD1 (8 bases). V was trimmed by 4 bases and J by 5 bases, leaving 17 bases between them. Germline V gives CDR1 LNHDA, CDR2 SQIVND (reference sequence). The CDR3 covers 15 residues. The whole variable domain, filled in from reference TRBV19 and TRBJ2-5, reads DGGITQSPKYLFRKEGQNVTLSCEQNLNHDAMYWYRQDPGQGLRLIYYSQIVNDFQKGDIAEGYSVSREKKESFPLTVTSAQKNPTAFYLCASSNDRGGEETQYFGPGTRLLVL.

A word on this clone: The same CDR3 arises from other DNA sequences in this sample as well. CDR3 nucleotide sequence: TGCAGCGTTGAAGGGGGGGGATGGTCCAACTATGGCTACACCTTC. Protein: CSVEGGGWSNYGYTF. The V call is TRBV29-1, the J call TRBJ1-2; perhaps TRBD1 as D (5 bases). The CDR3 runs to 15 residues. CDR1 is SQVTM and CDR2 is ANQGSEA in the germline V gene. Trimming pared 1 base from V and 2 bases from J, leaving 14 bases between. Full variable domain (missing parts from reference TRBV29-1 and TRBJ1-2): SAVISQKPSRDICQRGTSLTIQCQVDSQVTMMFWYRQQPGQSLTLIATANQGSEATYESGFVIDKFPISRPNLTFSTLTVSNMSPEDSSIYLCSVEGGGWSNYGYTFGSGTRLTVV.

The chain employs TRBV6-6 and TRBJ1-2; D is unclear. The CDR3 totals 16 residues. CDR1 and CDR2 from the germline V gene are MNHNY and SVGAGI (reference sequence). Trimming removed 0 bases at V and 3 bases at J, with 14 bases between. In nucleotides, the CDR3 is TGTGCCAGCAGTTACTCCTCCAGGCAGACCTACTATGGCTACACCTTC. The encoded protein is CASSYSSRQTYYGYTF.

The chain combines TRBV19 with TRBJ1-2, with D possibly matching TRBD1 (6 bases). Germline CDR1 LNHDA, CDR2 SQIVND (reference sequence). This CDR3 comprises 17 residues. The V end was cut by 0 bases, the J end by 3 bases, with 17 bases between. CDR3 amino acids: CASSIDSGTPNYYGYTF. The CDR3 bases are TGTGCCAGTAGTATAGACAGCGGGACACCTAATTACTATGGCTACACCTTC.

The rearrangement uses TRBV6-6 and TRBJ2-1; 7 positions agree with TRBD2. The germline V gene encodes CDR1 MNHNY and CDR2 SVGAGI (reference sequence). The CDR3 has 13 residues. Trimming cost V 11 bases and J 2 bases; bases outside gene matches: 6. The CDR3 coding sequence is TGTGCCGGGAGGGCATCCGCCTACAATGAGCAGTTCTTC. Encoded protein: CAGRASAYNEQFF.

In nucleotides, the CDR3 is TGTGCCAGCAGCTTAACCCGGTCTAGCGGGGTGGTTGCCGGGGAGCTGTTTTTT. Its translation: CASSLTRSSGVVAGELFF. V gene TRBV7-3 combines with J gene TRBJ2-2; 9 bases fit TRBD2. The J segment lost 6 bases and the V segment lost 0 bases, leaving 11 bases of the junction unmatched. The CDR3 contains 18 residues. Germline V gene data show CDR1 as SGHTA and CDR2 as FQGTGA.

This chain uses TRBV4-3 with TRBJ1-5, with 7 bases that match TRBD1. Unmatched junction bases numbered 11, after V lost 2 bases and J lost 1 base. The CDR3 runs to 18 residues. CDR1 LGHNA and CDR2 YSLEER come from the germline V gene. The CDR3 sequence is CASSQFLGTEWSNQPQHF. DNA of the CDR3: TGCGCCAGCAGCCAATTCCTCGGGACAGAGTGGAGCAATCAGCCCCAGCATTTT.

CDR3 region: CAGGDSANTGELFF. Written as DNA, the CDR3 is TGTGCCGGAGGGGACTCCGCGAACACCGGGGAGCTGTTTTTT. The V gene is TRBV6-5, the J gene TRBJ2-2; perhaps TRBD2 as D (6 bases). CDR3 length: 14 amino acids. From germline, CDR1 is MNHEY and CDR2 SVGAGI. V was shortened by 11 bases and J by 0 bases, with 13 bases between the two germline ends.

CDR3 residues: CASSPFRQEARGYTF. The CDR3 nucleotides are TGTGCCAGCAGTCCATTCCGACAGGAGGCGAGGGGCTACACCTTC. The chain links TRBV21-1 to TRBJ1-2; the table's D gene call, TRBD1, was not cross checked with the DNA. TRBV21-1 is a recognized pseudogene. The CDR3 contains 15 residues.

The chain combines TRBV9 with TRBJ1-2; 7 bases match TRBD1. The CDR3 consists of 15 residues. Trimming cost V 3 bases and J 8 bases; bases outside gene matches: 13. CDR1 and CDR2 (germline): SGDLS, YYNGEE. The CDR3 loop is CASSAETGYLWGYTF. For the CDR3, the DNA is TGTGCCAGCAGCGCCGAGACAGGGTACCTATGGGGCTACACCTTC.

The gene calls are TRBV11-1 and TRBJ2-1; possibly TRBD2 for D (5 bases). CDR1 and CDR2 from the germline V gene are SGHAT and FQDESV (reference sequence). Trimming left V 3 bases short and J 15 bases short, with 12 bases between. CDR3 length: 11 residues. The CDR3 sequence is CASSLVTRVFF. CDR3 in DNA: TGTGCCAGCAGCTTGGTCACTAGGGTGTTCTTC.